The source of this TCR beta chain is a study of monozygotic twins with cystic fibrosis. Overall study: Libraries were built from 3 to 3.5 micrograms of fragmented DNA using 15 PCR cycles. General study points: Clonality was generally low (median around 0.009), higher in the most severe patients. Co-twins had the most similar V usage for 13 of 16 pairs, J for 8.

Details on this clone: Its specificity is unknown.

Method: immunoSEQ multiplex PCR; TCRdb's copy keeps in-frame clones and lacks some. The sample lists about 11,000 clones, over 75% occurring once. V lost 4 bases and J lost 4, with 5 bases in between. Germline V gene lookup returns CDR1 MGHDK and CDR2 SYGVNS. This CDR3 is 11 amino acids long. Sequencing was performed on blood. The chain joins TRBV25-1 to TRBJ2-7; no clear D gene. The clonotype originates from a man aged 18 to 30 with cystic fibrosis. CDR3: CASSGRYEQYF. CDR3 DNA: TGTGCCAGCAGTGGAAGATACGAGCAGTACTTC.